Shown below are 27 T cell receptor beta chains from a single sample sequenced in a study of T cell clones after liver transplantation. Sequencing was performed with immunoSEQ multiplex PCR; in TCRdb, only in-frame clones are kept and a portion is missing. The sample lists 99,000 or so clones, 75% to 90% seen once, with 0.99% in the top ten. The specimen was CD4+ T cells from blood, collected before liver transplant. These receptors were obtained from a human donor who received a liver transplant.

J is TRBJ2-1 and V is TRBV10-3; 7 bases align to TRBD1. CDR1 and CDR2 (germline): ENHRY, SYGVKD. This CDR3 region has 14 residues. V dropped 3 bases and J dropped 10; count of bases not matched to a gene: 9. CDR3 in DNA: TGTGCCATCAGTGAAATGCCTAACAGGGGCGAGCAGTTCTTC. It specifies CAISEMPNRGEQFF.

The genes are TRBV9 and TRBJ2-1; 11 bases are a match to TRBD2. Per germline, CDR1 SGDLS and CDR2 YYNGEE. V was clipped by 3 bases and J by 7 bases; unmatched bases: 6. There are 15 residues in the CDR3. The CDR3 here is CASSAYSGGANEQFF. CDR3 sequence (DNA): TGTGCCAGCAGCGCTTATAGCGGGGGGGCAAATGAGCAGTTCTTC.

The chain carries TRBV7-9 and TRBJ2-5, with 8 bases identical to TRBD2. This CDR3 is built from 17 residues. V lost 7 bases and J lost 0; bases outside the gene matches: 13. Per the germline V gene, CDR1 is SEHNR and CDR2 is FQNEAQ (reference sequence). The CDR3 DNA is TGTGCCAGCACCGCCCGGACTAGCCACGAGTACCAAGAGACCCAGTACTTC. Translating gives CASTARTSHEYQETQYF.

CDR3 amino acids: CASRGWGNEKLFF. CDR3 DNA: TGTGCCAGCCGTGGGTGGGGGAATGAAAAACTGTTTTTT. The rearrangement joins TRBV2 to TRBJ1-4, with D maybe TRBD1 (5 bases). V lost 8 bases to trimming and J lost 5 bases, with 12 bases between them. This CDR3 has 13 amino acids. Germline loops: CDR1 SNHLY, CDR2 FYNNEI. The full variable domain, its missing parts supplied by reference TRBV2 and TRBJ1-4, is EPEVTQTPSHQVTQMGQEVILRCVPISNHLYFYWYRQILGQKVEFLVSFYNNEISEKSEIFDDQFSVERPDGSNFTLKIRSTKLEDSAMYFCASRGWGNEKLFFGSGTQLSVL.

The DNA of the CDR3 is TGTGCCAGCGGGACAATAGGCAATCAGCCCCAGCATTTT. Protein: CASGTIGNQPQHF. V usage is TRBV28 and J usage is TRBJ1-5; D perhaps matches TRBD1 (6 bases). This CDR3 has 13 residues. Trimming cost V 8 bases and J 2 bases, with 10 bases left between them. From germline, CDR1 is MDHEN and CDR2 SYDVKM.

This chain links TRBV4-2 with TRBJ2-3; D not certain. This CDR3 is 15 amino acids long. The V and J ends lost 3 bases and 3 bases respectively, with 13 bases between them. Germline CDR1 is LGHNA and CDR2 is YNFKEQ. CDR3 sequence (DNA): TGTGCCAGCAGCCAGACGTTGGGTGGGACAGATACGCAGTATTTT. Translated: CASSQTLGGTDTQYF.

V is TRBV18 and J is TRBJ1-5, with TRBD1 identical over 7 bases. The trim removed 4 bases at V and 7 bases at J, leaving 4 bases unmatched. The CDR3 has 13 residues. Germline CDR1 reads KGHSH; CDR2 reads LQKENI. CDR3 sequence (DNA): TGTGCCAGCTCACTAGACAGGGACCAGCCCCAGCATTTT. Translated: CASSLDRDQPQHF.

The CDR3 loop is CASSTDRGRGGANVLTF. CDR3 nucleotide sequence: TGCGCCAGCAGCACCGACAGGGGGCGCGGTGGGGCCAACGTCCTGACTTTC. This chain links TRBV5-1 with TRBJ2-6; 10 nucleotides match TRBD1. The CDR3 runs to 17 residues. Germline V gives CDR1 SGHRS, CDR2 YFSETQ. The V gene end was trimmed by 4 bases and the J gene end by 3 bases; junction bases not matched to a gene: 7.

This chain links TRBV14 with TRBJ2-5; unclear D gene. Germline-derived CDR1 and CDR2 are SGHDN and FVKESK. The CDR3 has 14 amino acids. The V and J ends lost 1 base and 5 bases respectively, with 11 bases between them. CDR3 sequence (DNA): TGTGCCAGCAGCCAAGCAGGTTTGAGGGAGACCCAGTACTTC. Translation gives CASSQAGLRETQYF.

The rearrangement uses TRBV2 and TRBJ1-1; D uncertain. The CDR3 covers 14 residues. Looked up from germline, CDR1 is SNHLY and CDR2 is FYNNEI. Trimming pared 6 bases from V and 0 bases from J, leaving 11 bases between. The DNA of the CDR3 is TGTGCCAGCAGGGCTAATGGGGTGAACACTGAAGCTTTCTTT. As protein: CASRANGVNTEAFF. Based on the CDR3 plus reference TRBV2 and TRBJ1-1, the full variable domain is EPEVTQTPSHQVTQMGQEVILRCVPISNHLYFYWYRQILGQKVEFLVSFYNNEISEKSEIFDDQFSVERPDGSNFTLKIRSTKLEDSAMYFCASRANGVNTEAFFGQGTRLTVV.

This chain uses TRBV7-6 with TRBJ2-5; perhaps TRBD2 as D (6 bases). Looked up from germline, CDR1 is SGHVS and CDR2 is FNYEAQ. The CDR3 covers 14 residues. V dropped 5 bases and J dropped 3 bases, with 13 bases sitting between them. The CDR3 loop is CASSHGTVEETQYF. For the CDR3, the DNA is TGTGCCAGCAGCCACGGGACTGTAGAAGAGACCCAGTACTTC.

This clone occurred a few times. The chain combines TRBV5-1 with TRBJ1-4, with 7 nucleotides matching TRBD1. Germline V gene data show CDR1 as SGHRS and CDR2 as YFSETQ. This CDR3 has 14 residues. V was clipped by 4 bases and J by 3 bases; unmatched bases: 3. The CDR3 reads CASSIRGSNEKLFF. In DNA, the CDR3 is TGCGCCAGCAGCATCAGGGGGTCTAATGAAAAACTGTTTTTT.

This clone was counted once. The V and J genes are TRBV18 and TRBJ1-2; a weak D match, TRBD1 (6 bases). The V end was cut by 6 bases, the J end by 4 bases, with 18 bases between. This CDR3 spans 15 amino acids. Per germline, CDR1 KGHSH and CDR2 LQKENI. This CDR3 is CASSDRISSPYGYTF. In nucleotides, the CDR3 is TGTGCCAGCTCCGACAGGATATCCTCCCCCTATGGCTACACCTTC.

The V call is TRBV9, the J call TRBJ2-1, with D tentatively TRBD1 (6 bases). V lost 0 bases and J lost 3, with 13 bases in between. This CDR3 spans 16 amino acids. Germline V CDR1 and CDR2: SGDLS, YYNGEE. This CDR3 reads CASSVDGRGHYNEQFF. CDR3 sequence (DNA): TGTGCCAGCAGCGTAGATGGCAGGGGACACTACAATGAGCAGTTCTTC.

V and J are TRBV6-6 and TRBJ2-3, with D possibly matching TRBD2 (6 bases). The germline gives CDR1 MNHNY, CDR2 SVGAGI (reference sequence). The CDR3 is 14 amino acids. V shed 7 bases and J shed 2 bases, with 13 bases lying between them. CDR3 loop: CASKAGGATDTQYF. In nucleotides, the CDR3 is TGTGCCAGCAAAGCGGGCGGCGCCACAGATACGCAGTATTTT.

The CDR3 here is CASSQRGTSGRGSDTQYF. CDR3 DNA sequence: TGTGCCAGCAGCCAAAGAGGGACTAGCGGGAGGGGCTCAGATACGCAGTATTTT. The V gene is TRBV7-9, the J gene TRBJ2-3; 16 nucleotides line up with TRBD2. The ends lost 5 bases at V and 4 bases at J; junction bases unmatched: 9. The CDR3 length is 18 residues. The V gene's germline CDR1 is SEHNR and CDR2 FQNEAQ (reference sequence).

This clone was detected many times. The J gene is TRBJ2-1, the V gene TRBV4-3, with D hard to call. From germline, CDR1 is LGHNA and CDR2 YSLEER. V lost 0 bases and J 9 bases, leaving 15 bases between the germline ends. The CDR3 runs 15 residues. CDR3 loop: CASSQDVLSRGEQFF. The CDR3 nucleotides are TGCGCCAGCAGCCAAGACGTCTTATCTCGTGGTGAGCAGTTCTTC.

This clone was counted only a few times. The CDR3 nucleotides read TGCGCCAGCAGGACAAACAGCAACTATGGCTACACCTTC. Amino acids: CASRTNSNYGYTF. The V gene is TRBV5-1, the J gene TRBJ1-2; D unclear. CDR3 size: 13 residues. Germline CDR1 is SGHRS and CDR2 is YFSETQ. The V end lost 5 bases, the J end lost 2 bases, and 10 bases lay between the germline ends.

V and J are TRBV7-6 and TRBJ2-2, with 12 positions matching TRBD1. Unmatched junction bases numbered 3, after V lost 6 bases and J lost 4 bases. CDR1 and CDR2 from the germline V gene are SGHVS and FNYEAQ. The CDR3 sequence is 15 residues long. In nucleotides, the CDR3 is TGTGCCAGCAGACCGGGACAGGGGGCCACCGGGGAGCTGTTTTTT. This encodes CASRPGQGATGELFF.

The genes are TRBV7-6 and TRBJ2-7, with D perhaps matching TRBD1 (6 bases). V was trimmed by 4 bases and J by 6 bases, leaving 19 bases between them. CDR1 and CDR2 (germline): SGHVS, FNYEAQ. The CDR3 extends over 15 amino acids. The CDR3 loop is CASSSQPGHKGEQYF. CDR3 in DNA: TGTGCCAGCAGCTCGCAACCGGGACACAAGGGCGAGCAGTACTTC. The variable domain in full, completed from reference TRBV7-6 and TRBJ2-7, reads GAGVSQSPRYKVTKRGQDVALRCDPISGHVSLYWYRQALGQGPEFLTYFNYEAQQDKSGLPNDRFSAERPEGSISTLTIQRTEQRDSAMYRCASSSQPGHKGEQYFGPGTRLTVT.

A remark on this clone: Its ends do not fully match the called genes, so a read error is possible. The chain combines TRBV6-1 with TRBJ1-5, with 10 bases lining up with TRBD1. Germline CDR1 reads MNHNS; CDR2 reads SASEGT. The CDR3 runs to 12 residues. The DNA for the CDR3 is TGTGCCAGCAGTGAAATGGGACAGGGGTGCAATTTT. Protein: CASSEMGQGCNF.

For the CDR3, the DNA is TGTGCCAGCTCACCAGGGGTGGGTAATTCACCCCTCCACTTT. Its translation: CASSPGVGNSPLHF. The chain is built from TRBV18 and TRBJ1-6; D gene unclear. The CDR3 spans 14 residues. The V end was cut by 2 bases, the J end by 6 bases, with 8 bases between. Germline V lookup: CDR1 KGHSH, CDR2 LQKENI.

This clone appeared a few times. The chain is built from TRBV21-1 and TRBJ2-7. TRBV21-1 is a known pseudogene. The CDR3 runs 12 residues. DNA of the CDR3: TGTGCCAGCAGCGCCCCCTTCTACGAGCAGTACTTC. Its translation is CASSAPFYEQYF.

CDR3 loop: CATRTGSLNEAFF. CDR3 in DNA: TGTGCCACTAGGACAGGGAGCTTGAATGAAGCTTTCTTT. V gene TRBV19 combines with J gene TRBJ1-1; 8 bases map to TRBD1. Trimming removed 10 bases from V and 7 bases from J; junction bases left unmatched: 11. Germline CDR1 LNHDA, CDR2 SQIVND (reference sequence). This CDR3 contains 13 residues.

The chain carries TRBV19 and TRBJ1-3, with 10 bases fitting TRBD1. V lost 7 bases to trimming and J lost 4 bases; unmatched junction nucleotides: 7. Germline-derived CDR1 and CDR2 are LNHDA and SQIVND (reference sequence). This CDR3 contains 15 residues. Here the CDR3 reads CASTKGTGAGNTIYF. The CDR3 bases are TGTGCCAGTACGAAGGGGACAGGGGCCGGAAACACCATATATTTT.

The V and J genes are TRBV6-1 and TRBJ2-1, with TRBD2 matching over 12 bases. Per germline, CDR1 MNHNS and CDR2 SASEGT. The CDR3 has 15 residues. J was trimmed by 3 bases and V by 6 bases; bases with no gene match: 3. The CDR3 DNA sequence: TGTGCCAGCAGGCCGACTAGCGGGAGCTACAATGAGCAGTTCTTC. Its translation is CASRPTSGSYNEQFF.

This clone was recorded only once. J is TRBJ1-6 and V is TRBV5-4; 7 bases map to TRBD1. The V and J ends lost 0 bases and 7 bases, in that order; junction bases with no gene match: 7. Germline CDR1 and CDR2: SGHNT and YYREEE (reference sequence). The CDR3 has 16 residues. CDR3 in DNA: TGTGCCAGCAGCTTGGGAGCCGGGACAGAGAATTCACCCCTCCACTTT. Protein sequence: CASSLGAGTENSPLHF.